The 31 T cell receptor beta chains reported below all come from one sample, sequenced in a study of blood T cells in healthy people across ages. Primed by a sample-barcoded 5' primer and a J-beta primer mix, a second PCR proceeded for about 7 to 11 cycles. TCRdb reprocessed the 5' RACE reads via MiXCR and lists one record per CDR3 protein. Of 800,000 or so distinct CDR3 sequences in the sample, around 25% were seen once. These data also featured in a second study, about T cells of mothers and their children.

The sequenced sample was blood. The receptor source for this set is a boy younger than 18 in good health.

The chain combines TRBV12-3 or TRBV12-4 with TRBJ1-1; tentative D call: TRBD1 (5 bases). The CDR3 is 13 residues long. The germline V and J ends were trimmed by 5 bases and 2 bases, with 9 bases remaining between them. The CDR3 coding sequence is TGTGCCAGCAGTCTCGGACACAACACTGAAGCTTTCTTT. It translates to CASSLGHNTEAFF.

About this clonotype: Without the conserved terminal phenylalanine or tryptophan, this CDR3 likely stems from a read error. This chain connects TRBV28 to TRBJ2-7, with 7 bases fitting TRBD2. The CDR3 length is 15 residues. Germline V gene data show CDR1 as MDHEN and CDR2 as SYDVKM. The junction had 14 bases not matched to a gene; V was cut back by 6 bases and J by 6 bases. The CDR3 region has the DNA TGTGCCAGCAGCCACCGGGAGGCAGGGACTCCCGAGCAGTACCTC. Amino acids: CASSHREAGTPEQYL.

This clonotype has just a few counts. V and J are TRBV29-1 and TRBJ2-1; 8 bases agree with TRBD1. CDR3 length: 17 residues. Germline CDR1 and CDR2: SQVTM and ANQGSEA. The V gene end was trimmed by 4 bases and the J gene end by 2 bases; junction bases not matched to a gene: 13. CDR3 residues: CSVVLGAGTGPYNEQFF. DNA of the CDR3: TGCAGCGTTGTTTTAGGGGCGGGGACAGGACCCTACAATGAGCAGTTCTTC.

This clonotype turned up a few times. The chain couples TRBV5-1 to TRBJ2-3; no firm D call. The CDR3 runs to 17 residues. Germline V CDR1 and CDR2: SGHRS, YFSETQ. V was pared by 0 bases and J by 2 bases, with 16 bases between. The chain's CDR3 is CASSLVGLAVPTDTQYF. CDR3 coding DNA: TGCGCCAGCAGCTTGGTTGGGTTAGCAGTCCCCACAGATACGCAGTATTTT.

This clonotype appeared a single time. The chain uses TRBV28 and TRBJ1-1; D possibly corresponds to TRBD1 (6 bases). V was trimmed by 7 bases and J by 4 bases, leaving 13 bases between them. The CDR3 consists of 13 residues. Germline CDR1 and CDR2: MDHEN and SYDVKM. The CDR3 sequence: CASNLGGSTEAFF. In DNA, the CDR3 is TGTGCCAGCAACCTGGGGGGCAGCACTGAAGCTTTCTTT. The full variable domain, rest sourced from reference TRBV28 and TRBJ1-1, is DVKVTQSSRYLVKRTGEKVFLECVQDMDHENMFWYRQDPGLGLRLIYFSYDVKMKEKGDIPEGYSVSREKKERFSLILESASTNQTSMYLCASNLGGSTEAFFGQGTRLTVV.

The chain combines TRBV5-1 with TRBJ2-1, with TRBD2 matching 10 bases. The germline V gene encodes CDR1 SGHRS and CDR2 YFSETQ. The ends lost 4 bases at V and 5 bases at J; junction bases unmatched: 6. The CDR3 has 15 residues. This chain's CDR3 is CASSPGTSANNEQFF. The CDR3 nucleotides are TGCGCCAGCAGCCCCGGGACTAGCGCCAACAATGAGCAGTTCTTC.

This clonotype has more than one count but fewer than ten. The CDR3 DNA follows: TGTGCCAGTAGGGAGACCGGGACAGGGGTTTCCCACGAGCAGTACTTC. It encodes CASRETGTGVSHEQYF. V usage is TRBV19 and J usage is TRBJ2-5; 10 bases fit TRBD1. The DNA end is a closer match to TRBJ2-7, so the J assignment may be wrong. In germline, CDR1 is LNHDA, CDR2 SQIVND (reference sequence). This CDR3 region has 16 residues.

This clonotype appeared a single time. The rearrangement links TRBV6-6 to TRBJ1-1; maybe TRBD1 (6 bases). Germline-derived CDR1 and CDR2 are MNHNY and SVGAGI (reference sequence). The CDR3 totals 14 residues. V lost 6 bases and J lost 5, with 16 bases in between. CDR3 sequence reads: CASRDRQGGTEAFF. The CDR3 nucleotides are TGTGCCAGCAGAGACAGGCAGGGTGGGACTGAAGCTTTCTTT.

The chain carries TRBV5-1 and TRBJ1-2; TRBD1 is a possible D gene (6 bases). The germline V gene encodes CDR1 SGHRS and CDR2 YFSETQ. This CDR3 spans 16 amino acids. Between the trimmed V and J ends, which lost 4 bases and 5 bases, there was a span of 21 bases. The CDR3 is CASSQSAGANRYGYTF. DNA of the CDR3: TGCGCCAGCAGCCAATCGGCAGGGGCAAATCGTTATGGCTACACCTTC.

The J gene is TRBJ2-1, the V gene TRBV6-1; the D is unclear. Trimming took 3 bases from V and 9 from J, leaving 9 bases between them. Germline V CDR1 and CDR2: MNHNS, SASEGT. This CDR3 has 12 amino acids. CDR3 nucleotide sequence: TGTGCCAGCAGTGATCAAGGTCTTGAGCAGTTCTTC. Translation: CASSDQGLEQFF.

This clonotype has just a few counts. The chain carries TRBV7-9 and TRBJ1-1; 8 bases match TRBD1. The V and J ends lost 2 bases and 6 bases, in that order; junction bases with no gene match: 5. The V gene's germline CDR1 is SEHNR and CDR2 FQNEAQ (reference sequence). This CDR3 is 14 amino acids long. Written as DNA, the CDR3 is TGTGCCAGCAGCTTACAGGGGGCGTTCGCTGAAGCTTTCTTT. Protein: CASSLQGAFAEAFF.

CDR3 amino acids: CASSVWQGGEKLFF. CDR3 nucleotide sequence: TGTGCCAGCAGTGTTTGGCAGGGAGGTGAAAAACTGTTTTTT. The chain has TRBV2 and TRBJ1-4; possibly TRBD1 for D (5 bases). V dropped 4 bases and J dropped 7 bases, with 13 bases sitting between them. The CDR3 is 14 amino acids. Germline V gene sequence: CDR1 SNHLY, CDR2 FYNNEI.

This clonotype was seen only a few times. The gene calls are TRBV19 and TRBJ2-5; D may be TRBD1 (5 bases). The length of the CDR3 is 15 residues. Germline assignment: CDR1 LNHDA and CDR2 SQIVND (reference sequence). Trimming removed 4 bases from V and 3 bases from J, with 15 bases in between. This CDR3 reads CASSTRVIGEETQYF. The CDR3 DNA reads TGTGCCAGTAGTACGAGAGTGATAGGGGAAGAGACCCAGTACTTC. Full variable domain (rest looked up from reference TRBV19 and TRBJ2-5): DGGITQSPKYLFRKEGQNVTLSCEQNLNHDAMYWYRQDPGQGLRLIYYSQIVNDFQKGDIAEGYSVSREKKESFPLTVTSAQKNPTAFYLCASSTRVIGEETQYFGPGTRLLVL.

This clonotype was counted once. This chain joins TRBV4-1 and TRBJ2-1; tentatively, D is TRBD1 (6 bases). The ends were cut back, 4 bases at V and 6 bases at J, with 16 bases in the middle. CDR3 length: 15 amino acids. Looked up from germline, CDR1 is MGHRA and CDR2 is YSYEKL. The CDR3 DNA reads TGCGCCAGCAGCCCGCAGGGGTTAGGGATCAATGAGCAGTTCTTC. Protein product: CASSPQGLGINEQFF.

The CDR3 DNA sequence: TGTGCCAGCAGCCCGATGGGGGCCTACAATGAGCAGTTCTTC. Translated, it gives CASSPMGAYNEQFF. The chain carries TRBV27 and TRBJ2-5; D assignment may be TRBD1 or TRBD2 (5 bases each). The DNA end is more similar to TRBJ2-1, so the J call may be wrong. Germline lookup yields CDR1 MNHEY and CDR2 SMNVEV (reference sequence). This CDR3 comprises 14 residues.

The V gene is TRBV6-6, the J gene TRBJ2-5; the D gene is possibly TRBD1 (5 bases). Germline CDR1 is MNHNY and CDR2 is SVGAGI (reference sequence). CDR3 size: 15 residues. Trimming took off 2 bases at V and 4 bases at J, with 14 bases between the two ends. The CDR3 sequence: CASSYAQGRGETQYF. The CDR3, as DNA: TGTGCCAGCAGTTACGCCCAGGGAAGGGGAGAGACCCAGTACTTC.

The V call is TRBV7-9, the J call TRBJ1-2; D gene uncertain. The V end was cut by 3 bases, the J end by 8 bases, with 13 bases between. CDR1 is SEHNR, CDR2 FQNEAQ, per germline (reference sequence). The CDR3 sequence is 13 residues long. CDR3 bases: TGTGCCAGCAGCTTTGAGGGAAGTCGGGGCTACACCTTC. This codes for CASSFEGSRGYTF.

The genes are TRBV13 and TRBJ2-6; perhaps TRBD1 as D (6 bases). The CDR3 has 19 residues. Germline CDR1 is PRHDT and CDR2 is FYEKMQ (reference sequence). V lost 0 bases and J 0 bases, leaving 15 bases between the germline ends. The CDR3 spells CASSLGPGAYPSGANVLTF. CDR3 bases: TGTGCCAGCAGCTTAGGACCAGGGGCGTACCCCTCTGGGGCCAACGTCCTGACTTTC.

This clonotype was seen only a few times. The CDR3 nucleotides read TGTGCCATCAGTGAAATTGACAGCTCCTACGAGCAGTACTTC. This gives the protein CAISEIDSSYEQYF. The gene calls are TRBV10-3 and TRBJ2-7, with TRBD1 as a possible D gene (5 bases). The CDR3 has 14 residues. V lost 3 bases to trimming and J lost 0 bases, with 9 bases between them. Germline CDR1 and CDR2: ENHRY and SYGVKD.

This clonotype was detected a few times. This chain links TRBV2 with TRBJ1-5, with a tentative D call TRBD1 (6 bases). The germline V and J ends were trimmed by 6 bases and 0 bases, with 9 bases remaining between them. The CDR3 is 14 amino acids. The germline CDR1 and CDR2 sequences are SNHLY and FYNNEI. This CDR3 is CASSADSSNQPQHF. The DNA of the CDR3 is TGTGCCAGCAGCGCGGACAGTAGCAATCAGCCCCAGCATTTT.

Turning to this clonotype: Sequence at one end of the junction differs from germline and may be a read error. The chain links TRBV10-3 to TRBJ2-7; 9 nucleotides line up with TRBD1. This CDR3 is built from 15 residues. Germline CDR1 reads ENHRY; CDR2 reads SYGVKD. The DNA for the CDR3 is TGCGCCATCAGCGCCGCCGGGACAGGGACAGACGAGCAGTACTTC. The encoded protein is CAISAAGTGTDEQYF.

The chain carries TRBV12-3 or TRBV12-4 and TRBJ2-7; D remains unclear. The CDR3 is 14 residues long. The ends were cut back, 2 bases at V and 0 bases at J, with 8 bases in the middle. CDR3 sequence (DNA): TGTGCCAGCAGTTTACTCAGGACCTCCTACGAGCAGTACTTC. This encodes CASSLLRTSYEQYF.

V gene TRBV5-1 combines with J gene TRBJ2-1, with D unresolved. Germline V lookup: CDR1 SGHRS, CDR2 YFSETQ. V lost 7 bases to trimming and J lost 5 bases, with 13 bases between them. The length of the CDR3 is 13 residues. The CDR3 nucleotides are TGCGCCAGCTCGGACCCGGTCCACAATGAGCAGTTCTTC. It is translated as CASSDPVHNEQFF.

The chain uses TRBV15 and TRBJ1-6; D not resolved. V was pared by 0 bases and J by 1 base, with 13 bases between. This CDR3 region has 18 residues. Per the germline V gene, CDR1 is LNHNV and CDR2 is YYDKDF (reference sequence). The chain's CDR3 is CATSRDHGPTSYNSPLHF. DNA for the CDR3: TGTGCCACCAGCAGAGATCACGGCCCTACTTCCTATAATTCACCCCTCCACTTT.

The rearrangement links TRBV7-2 to TRBJ2-3, with 10 bases that match TRBD2. The CDR3 contains 16 residues. Germline assignment: CDR1 SGHTA and CDR2 FQGNSA. J lost 4 bases, V lost 5 bases, and 9 bases had no gene match. CDR3 nucleotides: TGTGCCAGCAGCATCTCGAATAGCGGGAGGTCAGATACGCAGTATTTT. Encoded protein: CASSISNSGRSDTQYF.

This clonotype was found once. This rearrangement joins TRBV7-3 to TRBJ2-1; 14 bases agree with TRBD2. The junction had 7 bases not matched to a gene; V was cut back by 2 bases and J by 10 bases. This CDR3 is built from 16 residues. Germline V gene lookup returns CDR1 SGHTA and CDR2 FQGTGA. The CDR3 region has the DNA TGTGCCAGCAGCTTATCGGGACTAGCGGGAGACGGGGAGCAGTTCTTC. It codes for CASSLSGLAGDGEQFF. Together with reference TRBV7-3 and TRBJ2-1, the CDR3 gives the full variable domain: GAGVSQTPSNKVTEKGKYVELRCDPISGHTALYWYRQSLGQGPEFLIYFQGTGAADDSGLPNDRFFAVRPEGSVSTLKIQRTERGDSAVYLCASSLSGLAGDGEQFFGPGTRLTVL.

The chain employs TRBV12-3 or TRBV12-4 and TRBJ1-1; 7 nucleotides match TRBD1. CDR3 size: 12 residues. The V and J ends lost 5 bases and 5 bases, in that order; junction bases with no gene match: 2. In nucleotides, the CDR3 is TGTGCCAGCAGTACAGGGGTAACTGAAGCTTTCTTT. This encodes CASSTGVTEAFF.

V usage is TRBV7-2 and J usage is TRBJ2-7; tentative D call: TRBD1 (5 bases). V dropped 2 bases and J dropped 1 base, with 12 bases sitting between them. The CDR3 contains 15 residues. The germline V gene encodes CDR1 SGHTA and CDR2 FQGNSA. The CDR3 nucleotides are TGTGCCAGCAGCTTAAGTGTGACAGAGTCCTACGAGCAGTACTTC. Its translation is CASSLSVTESYEQYF. Combining the CDR3 with reference TRBV7-2 and TRBJ2-7 gives the whole variable domain GAGVSQSPSNKVTEKGKDVELRCDPISGHTALYWYRQSLGQGLEFLIYFQGNSAPDKSGLPSDRFSAERTGGSVSTLTIQRTQQEDSAVYLCASSLSVTESYEQYFGPGTRLTVT.

This chain joins TRBV29-1 and TRBJ2-5, with 10 bases that match TRBD2. Losses at the gene ends were 5 bases for V and 3 bases for J; bases not matched to a gene: 6. The CDR3 length is 14 residues. Germline V gives CDR1 SQVTM, CDR2 ANQGSEA. For the CDR3, the DNA is TGCAGCGTTTGTCTAGCGGGGGAAGAAGAGACCCAGTACTTC. Its protein is CSVCLAGEEETQYF.

This clonotype was recorded a few times. The chain links TRBV29-1 to TRBJ1-1; D is uncertain. The CDR3 consists of 14 residues. CDR1 is SQVTM, CDR2 ANQGSEA, per germline. The germline V and J ends were trimmed by 5 bases and 0 bases, with 13 bases remaining between them. CDR3 sequence: CSVPRGNLNTEAFF. In nucleotides, the CDR3 is TGCAGCGTTCCCCGCGGGAATCTGAACACTGAAGCTTTCTTT.

Only a few counts were recorded for this clonotype. V and J are TRBV14 and TRBJ2-7; tentatively, D is TRBD1 (5 bases). In germline, CDR1 is SGHDN, CDR2 FVKESK. The CDR3 runs to 16 residues. Trimming shortened V by 4 bases and J by 3 bases, and 19 bases separated the two germline ends. The CDR3 loop reads CASSRLPGKTFYEQYF. The CDR3 nucleotides are TGTGCCAGCAGCCGGCTCCCAGGGAAAACCTTCTACGAGCAGTACTTC.